The 30 T cell receptor beta chains below come from one sample, sequenced in a study of T cell clones after liver transplantation. TCRdb's table, derived via immunoSEQ multiplex PCR, lists solely in-frame clones and lacks some. Here the sample spans some 6,100 clones, 70% to 80% being singletons. Here the sequenced sample was CD8+ T cells from blood, taken 24 months after liver transplant. The receptors were sampled from a human patient who received a liver transplant. Some T cells may be transferred from the graft donor.

The chain links TRBV7-9 to TRBJ2-7; 10 bases agree with TRBD1. Unmatched junction bases numbered 0, after V lost 6 bases and J lost 1 base. The CDR3 consists of 13 residues. Germline V gene data show CDR1 as SEHNR and CDR2 as FQNEAQ (reference sequence). As DNA, the CDR3 is TGTGCCAGCAGGGACAGGGGGTCCTACGAGCAGTACTTC. Residues: CASRDRGSYEQYF.

The chain combines TRBV2 with TRBJ2-7; 7 bases agree with TRBD1. CDR1 is SNHLY, CDR2 FYNNEI, per germline. CDR3 length: 15 residues. Unmatched junction bases numbered 8, after V lost 6 bases and J lost 0 bases. The CDR3 loop is CASSSPGTVSYEQYF. The CDR3 DNA reads TGTGCCAGCAGCTCCCCCGGGACAGTCTCCTACGAGCAGTACTTC.

The V call is TRBV9, the J call TRBJ2-1; 10 bases map to TRBD1. J was trimmed by 7 bases and V by 3 bases; bases with no gene match: 7. The V gene's germline CDR1 is SGDLS and CDR2 YYNGEE. The CDR3 covers 15 residues. The CDR3 DNA sequence: TGTGCCAGCAGCGCGGGACAGGGGAAGTTTAATGAGCAGTTCTTC. Its translation: CASSAGQGKFNEQFF.

The chain carries TRBV19 and TRBJ2-3; D is unresolved. Germline CDR1 and CDR2: LNHDA and SQIVND (reference sequence). Trimming left V 5 bases short and J 4 bases short, with 7 bases between. CDR3 size: 12 residues. CDR3 in amino acids: CASSGAPDTQYF. The CDR3 nucleotides read TGTGCCAGTAGTGGAGCGCCAGATACGCAGTATTTT.

This clone was found a few times. The V gene is TRBV19, the J gene TRBJ2-2; possible D gene TRBD1, 5 bases. The CDR3 consists of 12 residues. Germline lookup yields CDR1 LNHDA and CDR2 SQIVND (reference sequence). V lost 3 bases and J 6 bases, leaving 5 bases between the germline ends. CDR3 sequence (DNA): TGTGCCAGTAGTATGGGGCCCGGGGAGCTGTTTTTT. It codes for CASSMGPGELFF.

This chain uses TRBV28 with TRBJ2-7; D is uncertain. The CDR3 covers 16 residues. V lost 2 bases and J lost 0, with 14 bases in between. Germline CDR1 is MDHEN and CDR2 is SYDVKM. CDR3 in amino acids: CASSLGSFGRSYEQYF. CDR3 bases: TGTGCCAGCAGTTTAGGTTCATTTGGGCGCTCCTACGAGCAGTACTTC.

The chain combines TRBV4-2 with TRBJ1-1, with TRBD1 identical over 7 bases. Germline V CDR1 and CDR2: LGHNA, YNFKEQ. The V and J ends lost 3 bases and 3 bases, in that order; junction bases with no gene match: 4. The CDR3 spans 14 residues. The CDR3 is CASSHSTGDTEAFF. In DNA form, the CDR3 reads TGTGCCAGCAGCCATTCCACAGGGGACACTGAAGCTTTCTTT.

The genes are TRBV4-3 and TRBJ2-1; possible D gene TRBD1, 6 bases. CDR1 is LGHNA, CDR2 YSLEER, per germline. With 4 bases removed from V and 8 bases from J, the gap between germline ends came to 21 bases. The CDR3 is 16 amino acids. As DNA, the CDR3 is TGCGCCAGCAGCCCAGGGTCGGCAGGGGTCGTGTATGAGCAGTTCTTC. This codes for CASSPGSAGVVYEQFF.

The chain employs TRBV6-5 and TRBJ2-2, with unresolved D. The V end was cut by 2 bases, the J end by 4 bases, with 8 bases between. The CDR3 runs to 14 residues. CDR1 is MNHEY and CDR2 is SVGAGI in the germline V gene. The CDR3 loop is CASSYGHLTGELFF. CDR3 sequence (DNA): TGTGCCAGCAGTTACGGGCACCTCACCGGGGAGCTGTTTTTT.

This clone was observed a few times. This sequence joins TRBV28 and TRBJ2-7, with no clear D. Germline CDR1 reads MDHEN; CDR2 reads SYDVKM. Trimming left V 6 bases short and J 5 bases short, with 14 bases between. The CDR3 is 13 residues long. Here the CDR3 DNA reads TGTGCCAGCAGATATCGGGTCTCGGACGAGCAGTACTTC. It codes for CASRYRVSDEQYF.

The V gene is TRBV9, the J gene TRBJ1-2, with a tentative D call TRBD1 (6 bases). The CDR3 has 16 amino acids. Germline assignment: CDR1 SGDLS and CDR2 YYNGEE. V was pared by 6 bases and J by 2 bases, with 20 bases between. This chain's CDR3 is CASTPSGDNHNYGYTF. CDR3 coding DNA: TGTGCCAGCACACCCTCAGGGGATAACCACAACTATGGCTACACCTTC.

This chain connects TRBV7-3 to TRBJ2-3; D may be TRBD1 (7 bases). There are 14 residues in the CDR3. Deletions cut 4 bases from V and 6 bases from J, with 14 bases between. Germline CDR1 and CDR2: SGHTA and FQGTGA. CDR3 residues: CASSSSGGSDTQYF. DNA for the CDR3: TGTGCCAGCAGCTCATCAGGGGGGTCGGATACGCAGTATTTT.

The chain combines TRBV7-2 with TRBJ1-3; tentative D call: TRBD1 (5 bases). Germline V gives CDR1 SGHTA, CDR2 FQGNSA. The CDR3 spans 14 residues. Between the trimmed V and J ends, which lost 2 bases and 3 bases, there was a span of 8 bases. CDR3 nucleotides: TGTGCCAGCAGCTTATCAGGGTTTGGAAACACCATATATTTT. Translating it yields CASSLSGFGNTIYF.

The chain has TRBV4-2 and TRBJ1-5; a weak D match, TRBD1 (5 bases). The V end was cut by 3 bases, the J end by 10 bases, with 10 bases between. The CDR3 is 12 residues long. Germline CDR1 LGHNA, CDR2 YNFKEQ. Here the CDR3 reads CASSQGVGPQHF. DNA of the CDR3: TGTGCCAGCAGCCAGGGGGTTGGTCCCCAGCATTTT.

The V and J genes are TRBV27 and TRBJ1-2; D perhaps matches TRBD1 (6 bases). Germline CDR1 MNHEY, CDR2 SMNVEV (reference sequence). Trimming took off 3 bases at V and 6 bases at J, with 14 bases between the two ends. The CDR3 is made up of 14 amino acids. CDR3: CASSFRGEVHGYTF. The CDR3 DNA reads as TGTGCCAGCAGTTTCAGGGGCGAAGTGCATGGCTACACCTTC.

This chain connects TRBV5-6 to TRBJ1-2; D is uncertain. This CDR3 comprises 14 residues. V gave up 0 bases and J gave up 4 bases, with 10 bases separating them. The germline CDR1 and CDR2 sequences are SGHDT and YYEEEE. The CDR3, as DNA: TGTGCCAGCAGCTTGGAATCATTGAGCTATGGCTACACCTTC. This translates into CASSLESLSYGYTF.

This sequence joins TRBV14 and TRBJ2-7; D could derive from TRBD1 or TRBD2 (5 bases each). Trimming removed 3 bases at V and 2 bases at J, with 14 bases between. Germline V gene sequence: CDR1 SGHDN, CDR2 FVKESK. CDR3 length equals 15 residues. CDR3 loop: CASSQRGVPAYEQYF. The CDR3 DNA follows: TGTGCCAGCAGCCAGAGAGGGGTACCGGCCTACGAGCAGTACTTC. Full variable domain (outside the CDR3, taken from reference TRBV14 and TRBJ2-7): EAGVTQFPSHSVIEKGQTVTLRCDPISGHDNLYWYRRVMGKEIKFLLHFVKESKQDESGMPNNRFLAERTGGTYSTLKVQPAELEDSGVYFCASSQRGVPAYEQYFGPGTRLTVT.

This chain uses TRBV19 with TRBJ2-7, with TRBD1 identical over 8 bases. The CDR3 has 13 residues. Germline trimming cut 3 bases from V and 6 bases from J; bases unmatched to any gene: 4. Germline V CDR1 and CDR2: LNHDA, SQIVND (reference sequence). CDR3 DNA sequence: TGTGCCAGTAGTATCCGACAGGGGCTCGAGCAGTACTTC. The encoded protein is CASSIRQGLEQYF.

The chain links TRBV27 to TRBJ2-7; D might be TRBD2 (5 bases). Trimming cost V 5 bases and J 6 bases, with 14 bases left between them. Germline V gene lookup returns CDR1 MNHEY and CDR2 SMNVEV (reference sequence). The CDR3 consists of 13 residues. CDR3 region: CASSELDIFEQYF. The CDR3 DNA is TGTGCCAGCAGTGAACTAGACATTTTCGAGCAGTACTTC.

The chain carries TRBV27 and TRBJ1-4, with D possibly being TRBD1 (5 bases). CDR3 length: 13 residues. Germline-derived CDR1 and CDR2 are MNHEY and SMNVEV (reference sequence). V was clipped by 5 bases and J by 6 bases, with 10 bases between them. CDR3: CASSGPGDEKLFF. CDR3 DNA sequence: TGTGCCAGCAGTGGACCGGGGGATGAAAAACTGTTTTTT. Supplemented by reference TRBV27 and TRBJ1-4, the full variable domain reads EAQVTQNPRYLITVTGKKLTVTCSQNMNHEYMSWYRQDPGLGLRQIYYSMNVEVTDKGDVPEGYKVSRKEKRNFPLILESPSPNQTSLYFCASSGPGDEKLFFGSGTQLSVL.

This chain joins TRBV30 and TRBJ1-1; no firm D call. Germline V gene lookup returns CDR1 GTSNPN and CDR2 SVGIG (reference sequence). The CDR3 loop spans 11 amino acids. Trimming took 4 bases from V and 5 from J, leaving 8 bases between them. As DNA, the CDR3 is TGTGCCTGGAATGAGGGAACTGAAGCTTTCTTT. Translation: CAWNEGTEAFF.

The table lists this clone with a few counts. The V and J genes are TRBV10-3 and TRBJ2-7; a weak D match, TRBD2 (6 bases). CDR3 size: 15 residues. Germline CDR1 reads ENHRY; CDR2 reads SYGVKD. Trimming removed 6 bases at V and 1 base at J, with 16 bases between. CDR3 nucleotides: TGTGCCATCAGAGTAACCGGGACTTATTCCTACGAGCAGTACTTC. Translating it yields CAIRVTGTYSYEQYF.

The V gene is TRBV16, the J gene TRBJ2-7; maybe TRBD2 (6 bases). The V gene lost 4 bases and the J gene lost 5 bases, with 15 bases spanning the gap. Germline V gene sequence: CDR1 KGHSY, CDR2 FQNENV. The CDR3 is 14 amino acids. The CDR3 loop is CASSPIAEAHEQYF. CDR3 in DNA: TGTGCCAGCAGCCCTATAGCGGAAGCCCACGAGCAGTACTTC. The variable domain in full, completed from reference TRBV16 and TRBJ2-7, reads GEEVAQTPKHLVRGEGQKAKLYCAPIKGHSYVFWYQQVLKNEFKFLISFQNENVFDETGMPKERFSAKCLPNSPCSLEIQATKLEDSAVYFCASSPIAEAHEQYFGPGTRLTVT.

DNA of the CDR3: TGTGCCAGCAGTCCGGGTAATCCGTTTGGGCTGTTTTTT. Its protein is CASSPGNPFGLFF. This chain joins TRBV27 and TRBJ2-2; the D is unclear. V gave up 5 bases and J gave up 13 bases, with 17 bases separating them. The germline V gene encodes CDR1 MNHEY and CDR2 SMNVEV (reference sequence). This CDR3 spans 13 amino acids.

This chain connects TRBV11-1 to TRBJ2-3; D possibly corresponds to TRBD1 (7 bases). The CDR3 consists of 16 residues. V lost 2 bases to trimming and J lost 1 base, with 13 bases between them. Germline values: CDR1 SGHAT, CDR2 FQDESV (reference sequence). CDR3 sequence: CASSLLGGTGTDTQYF. CDR3 coding DNA: TGTGCCAGCAGCTTATTAGGCGGGACAGGCACAGATACGCAGTATTTT.

J is TRBJ1-2 and V is TRBV27, with D perhaps matching TRBD1 (5 bases). Germline values: CDR1 MNHEY, CDR2 SMNVEV (reference sequence). The CDR3 covers 13 residues. V lost 6 bases and J 8 bases, leaving 16 bases between the germline ends. CDR3 nucleotide sequence: TGTGCCAGCAGATCCGGGACCCCCTGGGGCTACACCTTC. Translated: CASRSGTPWGYTF.

The J gene is TRBJ2-7, the V gene TRBV6-1; the D gene is possibly TRBD2 (6 bases). V lost 1 base to trimming and J lost 5 bases, with 15 bases between them. The CDR3 loop spans 15 amino acids. The germline CDR1 and CDR2 sequences are MNHNS and SASEGT. The CDR3, as DNA: TGTGCCAGCAGTGAAGGTGGCGTCGGGGGTCACGAGCAGTACTTC. This encodes CASSEGGVGGHEQYF.

This rearrangement joins TRBV6-6 to TRBJ1-2, with 10 bases lining up with TRBD1. V lost 0 bases to trimming and J lost 3 bases; unmatched junction nucleotides: 4. Germline V gives CDR1 MNHNY, CDR2 SVGAGI (reference sequence). This CDR3 has 16 amino acids. For the CDR3, the DNA is TGTGCCAGCAGTTACTCGAGGGACAGGGGCGACTATGGCTACACCTTC. Translation: CASSYSRDRGDYGYTF.

The CDR3 is CATSTRSSYEQYF. The CDR3 DNA is TGTGCCACCTCGACCAGGAGCTCCTACGAGCAGTACTTC. The chain employs TRBV19 and TRBJ2-7; D gene ambiguous. V lost 10 bases, J lost 0 bases, and 13 bases lay in between. The CDR3 sequence is 13 residues long. Germline V gene sequence: CDR1 LNHDA, CDR2 SQIVND (reference sequence).

The chain combines TRBV2 with TRBJ2-1; D uncertain. This CDR3 region has 13 residues. Trimming stripped 3 bases from V and 4 bases from J, with 7 bases between. CDR1 SNHLY and CDR2 FYNNEI come from the germline V gene. The DNA for the CDR3 is TGTGCCAGCAGTGAGGTCAGTTACAATGAGCAGTTCTTC. Protein product: CASSEVSYNEQFF. The variable domain in full, completed from reference TRBV2 and TRBJ2-1, reads EPEVTQTPSHQVTQMGQEVILRCVPISNHLYFYWYRQILGQKVEFLVSFYNNEISEKSEIFDDQFSVERPDGSNFTLKIRSTKLEDSAMYFCASSEVSYNEQFFGPGTRLTVL.